Described below is a single T cell receptor (beta chain) sequence and its context. Its specificity is not known. Distinct nucleotide sequences in the sample also encode this CDR3. The record originates from a study of shared clonotypes between healthy human individuals. Profiled with immunoSEQ multiplex PCR; TCRdb holds only in-frame clones, not every one. The sample has about 2.1 million clones; just under 95% are singletons. Study results and caveats: It was only blood that was sampled, and tissue repertoires likely differ. Non-shared clonotypes showed lower generation probabilities than clonotypes common to all four donors.

Naive CD8 cells were CD45RO-negative, positively selected for CCR7, excluding terminally differentiated effector memory CD45RA+ cells. This receptor was obtained from a man between 18 and 35 years old in good health. Some clones in this sample may be carry-over from other donors' samples. Sequences were obtained from naive CD8+ T cells from PBMCs.

The CDR3 bases are TGTGCCAGCAGCGTAGGTACAGGGAGCTCCTACGAGCAGTACTTC. Its translation is CASSVGTGSSYEQYF. The chain joins TRBV9 to TRBJ2-7; TRBD1 might be the D (6 bases). This CDR3 has 15 amino acids. V was cut by 0 bases and J by 0 bases, with 10 bases left in between. CDR1 SGDLS and CDR2 YYNGEE come from the germline V gene.